This T cell receptor beta chain was captured in a study of Ad26.COV2.S vaccination and SARS-CoV-2 variants. Sample treatment: 15 to 20 received Ad26.COV2.S at low or high dose, single or two shots; several received placebo; per-sample allocation not given. The study sampled participants on day 63 after the first vaccine or placebo injection. In germline, CDR1 is SGHDT, CDR2 YYEEEE. CDR3 length equals 15 residues. Trimming pared 5 bases from V and 2 bases from J, leaving 14 bases between. Clones were read by immunoSEQ multiplex PCR, and TCRdb kept only the in-frame ones, dropping some. This table holds about 420,000 clones, 70% to 90% found once.

This TCR came from a person between 18 and 59 years old who received the Ad26.COV2.S COVID-19 vaccine or a placebo. The rearrangement uses TRBV5-6 and TRBJ1-5, with D possibly matching TRBD1 (5 bases). The sequencing here drew on peripheral blood, taken in a trial of Ad26.COV2.S vaccine versus placebo. CDR3 sequence: CASSHGGRGNQPQHF. CDR3 nucleotides: TGTGCCAGCAGTCACGGGGGTCGAGGCAATCAGCCCCAGCATTTT.